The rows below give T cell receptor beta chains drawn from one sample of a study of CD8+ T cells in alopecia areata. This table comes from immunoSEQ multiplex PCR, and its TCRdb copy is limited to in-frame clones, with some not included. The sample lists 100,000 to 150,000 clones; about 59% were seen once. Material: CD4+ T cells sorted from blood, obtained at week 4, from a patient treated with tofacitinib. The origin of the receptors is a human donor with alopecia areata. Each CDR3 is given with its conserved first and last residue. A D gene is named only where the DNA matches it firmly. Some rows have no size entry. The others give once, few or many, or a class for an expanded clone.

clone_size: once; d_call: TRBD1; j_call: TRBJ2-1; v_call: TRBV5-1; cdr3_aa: CASSSVDRGINEQFF; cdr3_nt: TGCGCCAGCAGCTCCGTGGACAGGGGGATTAATGAGCAGTTCTTC
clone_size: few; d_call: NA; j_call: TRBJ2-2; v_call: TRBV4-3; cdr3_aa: CASSLYTGELFF; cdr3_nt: TGCGCCAGCAGTCTCTACACCGGGGAGCTGTTTTTT
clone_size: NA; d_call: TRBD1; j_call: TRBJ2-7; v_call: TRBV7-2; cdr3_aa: CASSSSPGTGGRGHEQYF; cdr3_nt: TGTGCCAGCAGCTCAAGTCCCGGGACAGGGGGTAGGGGCCACGAGCAGTACTTC
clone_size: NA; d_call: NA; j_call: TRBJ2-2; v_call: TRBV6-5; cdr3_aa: CASSSPSAGELFF; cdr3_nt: TGTGCCAGCAGTTCCCCTAGCGCCGGGGAGCTGTTTTTT
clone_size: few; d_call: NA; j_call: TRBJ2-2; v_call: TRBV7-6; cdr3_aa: CASSFSGTGELFF; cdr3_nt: TGTGCCAGCAGCTTTTCCGGGACCGGGGAGCTGTTTTTT
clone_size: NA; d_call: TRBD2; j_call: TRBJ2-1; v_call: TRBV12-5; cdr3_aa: CASGLVTSGRNNEQFF; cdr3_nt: TGTGCTAGTGGTTTGGTAACTAGCGGCCGAAACAATGAGCAGTTCTTC
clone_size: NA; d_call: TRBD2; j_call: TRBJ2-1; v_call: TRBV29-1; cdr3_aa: CSAVLAGGMGEQFF; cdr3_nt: TGCAGCGCGGTACTAGCGGGGGGAATGGGTGAGCAGTTCTTC
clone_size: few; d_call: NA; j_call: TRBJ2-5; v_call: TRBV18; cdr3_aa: CASSPPSRETQYF; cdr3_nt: TGTGCCAGCTCACCACCAAGCAGGGAGACCCAGTACTTC
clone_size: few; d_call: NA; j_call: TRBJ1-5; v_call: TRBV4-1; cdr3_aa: CASSSQPQHF; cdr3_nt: TGCGCCAGCAGCTCGCAGCCCCAGCATTTT
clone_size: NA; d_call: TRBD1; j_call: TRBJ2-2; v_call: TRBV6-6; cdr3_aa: CATSAPGGGTGELFF; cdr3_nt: TGTGCCACCTCCGCTCCAGGGGGTGGCACCGGGGAGCTGTTTTTT
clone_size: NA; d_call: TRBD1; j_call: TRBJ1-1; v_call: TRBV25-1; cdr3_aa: CASKQGVRTEAFF; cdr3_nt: TGTGCCAGCAAACAGGGGGTGAGGACTGAAGCTTTCTTT
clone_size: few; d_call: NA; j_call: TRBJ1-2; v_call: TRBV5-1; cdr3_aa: CASSPSGTPVGYTF; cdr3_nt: TGCGCCAGCAGCCCCTCCGGGACCCCCGTAGGCTACACCTTC
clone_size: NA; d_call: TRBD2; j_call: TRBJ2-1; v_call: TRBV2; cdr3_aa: CASSPGLAGGSYNEQFF; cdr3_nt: TGTGCCAGCAGCCCCGGGCTAGCGGGGGGATCCTACAATGAGCAGTTCTTC
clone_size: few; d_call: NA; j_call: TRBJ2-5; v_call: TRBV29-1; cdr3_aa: CSVEGHRNQETQYF; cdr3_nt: TGCAGCGTTGAAGGCCACAGGAATCAAGAGACCCAGTACTTC
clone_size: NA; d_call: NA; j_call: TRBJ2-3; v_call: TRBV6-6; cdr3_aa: CASSSPGAQYF; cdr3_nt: TGTGCCAGCAGTTCCCCGGGTGCGCAGTATTTT
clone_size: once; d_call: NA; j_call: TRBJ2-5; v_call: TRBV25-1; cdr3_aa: CASSEHGKETQYF; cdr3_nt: TGTGCCAGCAGTGAACACGGGAAAGAGACCCAGTACTTC
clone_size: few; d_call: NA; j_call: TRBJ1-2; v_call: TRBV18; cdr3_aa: CASSPGQDYGYTF; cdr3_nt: TGTGCCAGCTCACCAGGGCAGGACTATGGCTACACCTTC